This entry is about one T cell receptor beta chain. This clonotype was seen a handful of times. It lacks a known antigen. No quality values exist for individual bases; no much larger clone is one base distant. In the ophthalmopathy patients, disease was moderately to severely active, with a Clinical Activity Score of 3 or more, a NOSPECS grade of 4 or more, and a duration of less than 3 months. Any patient with an uncontrolled infection, another autoimmune disease, pregnancy or lactation was excluded. Diagnoses were established on the basis of clinical symptoms, serum thyroxine and TRAb, thyroid ultrasound, and orbital computed tomography. Ficoll-Paque density gradient centrifugation was used to isolate PBMCs from approximately 11 ml of fresh peripheral blood. Total RNA was extracted with Trizol reagent, and quality was checked on an Agilent 2100 Bioanalyzer. The data are from a study of T cells in Graves' hyperthyroidism and ophthalmopathy (dated 2019 in TCRdb). For the study in its entirety: Peripheral blood samples were taken at initial diagnosis, before any treatment was given. TCR V-J signatures able to tell the groups apart were searched for in a discovery cohort of about a hundred patients, of whom more than 40 had Graves' ophthalmopathy and more than 55 had stable Graves' hyperthyroidism. Prospective prediction of ophthalmopathy was tested in an independent validation cohort consisting of 18 to 20 hyperthyroidism patients and over 15 patients who later progressed to ophthalmopathy. The 100 or so discovery patients were divided at random into training and test sets in a 7:3 ratio. The study also compared thyroid tissue and blood T-cell repertoires from about six Graves' hyperthyroidism patients. After blood sampling, hyperthyroidism patients were treated with methimazole at a starting dose of 30 mg daily, and ophthalmopathy patients were treated with high-dose intravenous methylprednisolone. The paper describes TCR Vbeta CDR3 sequencing of some 130 peripheral blood samples, made up of 43 ophthalmopathy patients, some 76 hyperthyroidism patients and roughly 17 progressor patients.

The CDR3 spans 14 residues, from the cysteine through the phenylalanine. The CDR3 DNA has 42 bases and is translated from base 1. Per the germline V gene, MDHEN is the CDR1 and SYDVKM is the CDR2. V drops 6 bases and J drops 2 bases, leaving 10 bases in between. Overall study outcomes, separate from this receptor: In validation, the model predicted progression to ophthalmopathy with around 71% sensitivity and 72.22% specificity, a median of 6.5 months before onset. Blood samples also contained most of the expanded thyroid clonotypes (frequency above 0.001), which suggests that blood repertoires may reflect thyroid immune responses. Sample size was not statistically predetermined, and investigators were not blinded to group allocation. In cross-validation, a model built on a 13 V-J signature told ophthalmopathy apart from stable hyperthyroidism with 85% to 90% sensitivity and roughly 83% specificity, and in testing the same model reached 80%/75%.

The TCR beta CDR3 regions were amplified from the RNA transcripts. For the first round of RT-PCR on the TCR CDR3, the HTBI primer set was used together with the Qiagen OneStep RT-PCR kit. A second multiplex PCR round built the libraries, followed by size selection and purification. Libraries were sequenced paired-end with 100 bp reads on an Illumina HiSeq2000. Per the original workflow: SOAPnuke was used to process the raw data, throwing out any read that contained adapters or uncalled bases, had a mean Phred below 15, or lacked an exact constant-primer or identifier match. COPE v1.2.5 was used to merge the high-quality paired reads, and each unique nucleotide sequence was defined as a clonotype. Clonotypes were aligned to IMGT TRBV, TRBD and TRBJ reference segments using MiTCR v1.1. The analysis included only V-J combinations with a frequency above 0.0001, which together covered about 99% of the repertoires. The TCS score was defined as the ratio of F50 (clonal expansion) to E x V (chaos), calculated using BLOSUM62-based TCRdist between CDR3 peptides within each V-J. Welch's t-statistics and random forest reduced roughly 540 V-J features to roughly 13, which were used in a naive Bayes classifier (R e1071). TCRdb cleaned the public reads at Q25 with fastp, built clones with MiXCR and kept in-frame beta chains. Rows matching on CDR3 protein sequence are summarized as one entry with the most common DNA and genes. The V and J calls and clone size are TCRdb's, not the authors'. This sample comprises 400,000 or so distinct CDR3 sequences, over 13% of them detected only once. Clones ranked in the top ten supply approximately 29% of the sample.

Sequencing used blood. The rearrangement combines TRBV28 with TRBJ2-2, with TRBD1 perhaps the D gene, on 5 matching bases. This TCR was sampled from a man aged 45 to 65 with Graves' ophthalmopathy. The nucleotide sequence is given as TGTGCCAGCAGAAGTCAGGGAAACACCGGGGAGCTGTTTTTT. Translated, this gives CASRSQGNTGELFF.